The 10 T cell receptor beta chains below come from one sample, sequenced in a study of blood T cell repertoires in COVID-19. TCRdb's table, derived via immunoSEQ multiplex PCR, lists solely in-frame clones and lacks some. The sample holds around 150,000 clones; roughly 90% are singletons and the top ten take about 4.2%. The sequenced material came from peripheral blood. The receptors originated from a woman in her sixties with active or convalescent COVID-19.

This chain connects TRBV5-1 to TRBJ2-1; TRBD2 matches 11 bases. The CDR3 has 16 residues. The germline V gene encodes CDR1 SGHRS and CDR2 YFSETQ. The trim removed 4 bases at V and 3 bases at J, leaving 6 bases unmatched. CDR3 sequence: CASSPLAGGVYNEQFF. CDR3 DNA sequence: TGCGCCAGCAGCCCTCTAGCGGGGGGCGTCTACAATGAGCAGTTCTTC.

CDR3 sequence: CASSFTGVTGELFF. The CDR3 region has the DNA TGTGCCAGCAGTTTTACAGGGGTAACCGGGGAGCTGTTTTTT. The chain combines TRBV28 with TRBJ2-2, with 7 nucleotides matching TRBD1. Germline CDR1 and CDR2: MDHEN and SYDVKM. The CDR3 is 14 residues long. With 3 bases clipped from V and 5 bases from J, the junction kept 3 bases outside the gene matches.

The chain joins TRBV12-5 to TRBJ1-1; D uncertain. This CDR3 region has 14 residues. Trimming took off 5 bases at V and 7 bases at J, with 17 bases between the two ends. Germline CDR1 LGHNT, CDR2 FRNRAP. The chain's CDR3 is CASGLGTRASEAFF. CDR3 bases: TGTGCTAGTGGTCTGGGTACGAGGGCCAGTGAAGCTTTCTTT.

The chain recombines TRBV3-1 (or the pseudogene TRBV3-2) with TRBJ1-6; 8 nucleotides agree with TRBD1. Germline V gives CDR1 LGHDT, CDR2 YNNKEL (reference sequence). V trimming: 4 bases; J trimming: 9 bases; junction bases outside the gene matches: 11. The CDR3 sequence is 16 residues long. The CDR3 here is CASSPPGQGASSPLHF. The CDR3 nucleotides read TGTGCCAGCAGCCCCCCCGGGCAGGGGGCGTCTTCACCCCTCCACTTT.

This sequence joins TRBV4-3 and TRBJ2-6; D unresolved. CDR1 is LGHNA and CDR2 is YSLEER in the germline V gene. This CDR3 spans 16 amino acids. The V end lost 2 bases, the J end lost 0 bases, and 8 bases lay between the germline ends. The CDR3 is CASSQSHSSGANVLTF. Here the CDR3 DNA reads TGCGCCAGCAGCCAAAGTCACAGCTCTGGGGCCAACGTCCTGACTTTC.

The chain combines TRBV5-5 with TRBJ1-4; no definite D call. CDR1 and CDR2 from the germline V gene are SGHKS and YYEKEE (reference sequence). This CDR3 has 14 residues. The germline V and J ends were trimmed by 1 base and 2 bases, with 6 bases remaining between them. The CDR3 is CASSLTVTNEKLFF. The CDR3, as DNA: TGTGCCAGCAGCTTGACGGTGACTAATGAAAAACTGTTTTTT.

The V and J genes are TRBV19 and TRBJ2-2; 9 nucleotides agree with TRBD2. The CDR3 consists of 15 residues. V lost 7 bases to trimming and J lost 7 bases; unmatched junction nucleotides: 10. The germline V gene has CDR1 LNHDA and CDR2 SQIVND (reference sequence). DNA of the CDR3: TGTGCCAGTATCAAAATAGCGGGGGCGAACGGGGAGCTGTTTTTT. Its translation is CASIKIAGANGELFF.

The CDR3 loop is CASSRAGQGHGYTF. CDR3 DNA: TGTGCCAGCAGCAGAGCGGGACAGGGTCATGGCTACACCTTC. This chain connects TRBV6-5 to TRBJ1-2; 9 positions match TRBD1. CDR3 length: 14 amino acids. The germline V gene has CDR1 MNHEY and CDR2 SVGAGI. Losses at the gene ends were 6 bases for V and 6 bases for J; bases not matched to a gene: 8.

This chain links TRBV18 with TRBJ2-3, with a tentative D call TRBD1 (6 bases). Looked up from germline, CDR1 is KGHSH and CDR2 is LQKENI. CDR3 length equals 13 residues. The germline V and J ends were trimmed by 0 bases and 13 bases, with 14 bases remaining between them. CDR3 sequence reads: CASSPPGDKSEYF. In DNA form, the CDR3 reads TGTGCCAGCTCACCACCCGGGGACAAATCAGAGTATTTT.

This clone was detected a few times. The CDR3 DNA follows: TGTGCCAGTAGTTACAGTCTTTGGGAGCCCCAGCATTTT. Translating gives CASSYSLWEPQHF. The rearrangement joins TRBV19 to TRBJ1-5; D is unresolved. Germline V gives CDR1 LNHDA, CDR2 SQIVND (reference sequence). The CDR3 covers 13 residues. The V end was cut by 5 bases, the J end by 8 bases, with 13 bases between.